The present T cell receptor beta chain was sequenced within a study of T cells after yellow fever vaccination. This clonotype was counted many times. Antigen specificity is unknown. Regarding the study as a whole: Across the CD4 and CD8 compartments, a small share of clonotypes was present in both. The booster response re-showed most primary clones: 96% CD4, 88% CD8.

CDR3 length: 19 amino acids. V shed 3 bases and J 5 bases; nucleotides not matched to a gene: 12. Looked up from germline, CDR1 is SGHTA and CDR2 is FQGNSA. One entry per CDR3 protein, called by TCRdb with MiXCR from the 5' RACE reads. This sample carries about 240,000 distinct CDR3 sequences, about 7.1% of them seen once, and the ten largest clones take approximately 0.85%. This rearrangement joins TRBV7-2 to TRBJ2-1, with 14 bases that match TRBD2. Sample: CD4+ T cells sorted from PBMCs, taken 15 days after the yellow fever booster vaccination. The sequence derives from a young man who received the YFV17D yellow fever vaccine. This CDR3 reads CASSFAGTSGGPGNNEQFF. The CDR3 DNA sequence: TGTGCCAGCAGCTTCGCCGGGACTAGCGGGGGACCGGGGAACAATGAGCAGTTCTTC.